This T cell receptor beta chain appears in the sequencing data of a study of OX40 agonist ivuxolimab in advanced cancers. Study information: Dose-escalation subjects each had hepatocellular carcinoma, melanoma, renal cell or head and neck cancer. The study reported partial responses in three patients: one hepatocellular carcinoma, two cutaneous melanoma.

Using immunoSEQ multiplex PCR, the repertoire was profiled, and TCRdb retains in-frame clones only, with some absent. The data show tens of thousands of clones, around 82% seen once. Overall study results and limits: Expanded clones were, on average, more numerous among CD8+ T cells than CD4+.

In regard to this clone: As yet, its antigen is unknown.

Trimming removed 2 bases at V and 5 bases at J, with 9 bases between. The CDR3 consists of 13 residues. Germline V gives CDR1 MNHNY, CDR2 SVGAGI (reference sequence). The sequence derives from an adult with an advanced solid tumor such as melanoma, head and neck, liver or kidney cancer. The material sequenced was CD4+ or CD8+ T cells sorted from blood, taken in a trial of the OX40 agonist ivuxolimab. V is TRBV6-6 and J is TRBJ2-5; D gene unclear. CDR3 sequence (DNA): TGTGCCAGCAGTTACGGTCTCTCTGAGACCCAGTACTTC. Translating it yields CASSYGLSETQYF.